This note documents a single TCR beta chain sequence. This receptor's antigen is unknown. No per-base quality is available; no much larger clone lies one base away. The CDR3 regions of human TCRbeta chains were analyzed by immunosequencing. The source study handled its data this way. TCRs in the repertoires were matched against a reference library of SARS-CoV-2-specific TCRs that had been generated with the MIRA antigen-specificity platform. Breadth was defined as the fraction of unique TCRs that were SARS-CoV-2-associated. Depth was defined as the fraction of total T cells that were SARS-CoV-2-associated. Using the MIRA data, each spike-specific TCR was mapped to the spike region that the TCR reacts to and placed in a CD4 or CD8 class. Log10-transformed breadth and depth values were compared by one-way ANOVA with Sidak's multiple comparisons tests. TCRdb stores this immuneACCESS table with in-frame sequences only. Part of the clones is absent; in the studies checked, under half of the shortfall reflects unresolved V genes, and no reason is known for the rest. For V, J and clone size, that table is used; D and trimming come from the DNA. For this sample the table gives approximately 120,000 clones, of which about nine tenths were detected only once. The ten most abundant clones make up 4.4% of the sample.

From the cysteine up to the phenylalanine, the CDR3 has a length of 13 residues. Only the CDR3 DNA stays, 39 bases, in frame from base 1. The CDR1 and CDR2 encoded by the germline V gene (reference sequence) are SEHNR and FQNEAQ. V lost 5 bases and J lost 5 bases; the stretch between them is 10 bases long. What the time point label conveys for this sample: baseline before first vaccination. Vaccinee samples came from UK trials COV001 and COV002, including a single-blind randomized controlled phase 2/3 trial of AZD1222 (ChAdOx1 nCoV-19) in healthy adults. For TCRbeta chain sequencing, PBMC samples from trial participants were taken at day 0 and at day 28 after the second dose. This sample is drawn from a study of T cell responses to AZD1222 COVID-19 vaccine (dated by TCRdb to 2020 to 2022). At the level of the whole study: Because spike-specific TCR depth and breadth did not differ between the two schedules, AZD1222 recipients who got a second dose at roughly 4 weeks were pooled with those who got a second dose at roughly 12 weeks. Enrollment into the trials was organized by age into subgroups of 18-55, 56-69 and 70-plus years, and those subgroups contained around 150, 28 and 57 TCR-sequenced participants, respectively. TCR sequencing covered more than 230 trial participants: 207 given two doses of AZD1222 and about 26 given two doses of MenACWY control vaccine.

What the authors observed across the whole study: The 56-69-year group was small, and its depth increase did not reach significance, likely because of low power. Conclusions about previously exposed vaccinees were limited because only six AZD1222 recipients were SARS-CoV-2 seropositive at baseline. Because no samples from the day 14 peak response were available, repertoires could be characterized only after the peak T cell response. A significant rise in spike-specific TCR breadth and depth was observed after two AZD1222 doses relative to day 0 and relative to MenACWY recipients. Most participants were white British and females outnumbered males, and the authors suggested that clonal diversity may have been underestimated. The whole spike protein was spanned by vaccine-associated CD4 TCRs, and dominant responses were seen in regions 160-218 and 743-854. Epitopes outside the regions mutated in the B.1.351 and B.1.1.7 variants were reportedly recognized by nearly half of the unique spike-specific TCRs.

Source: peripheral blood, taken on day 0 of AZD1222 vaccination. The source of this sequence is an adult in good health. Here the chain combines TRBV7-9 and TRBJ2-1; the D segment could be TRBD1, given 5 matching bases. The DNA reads TGTGCCAGCAGCATAGGGGCGGACAATGAGCAGTTCTTC. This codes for CASSIGADNEQFF.